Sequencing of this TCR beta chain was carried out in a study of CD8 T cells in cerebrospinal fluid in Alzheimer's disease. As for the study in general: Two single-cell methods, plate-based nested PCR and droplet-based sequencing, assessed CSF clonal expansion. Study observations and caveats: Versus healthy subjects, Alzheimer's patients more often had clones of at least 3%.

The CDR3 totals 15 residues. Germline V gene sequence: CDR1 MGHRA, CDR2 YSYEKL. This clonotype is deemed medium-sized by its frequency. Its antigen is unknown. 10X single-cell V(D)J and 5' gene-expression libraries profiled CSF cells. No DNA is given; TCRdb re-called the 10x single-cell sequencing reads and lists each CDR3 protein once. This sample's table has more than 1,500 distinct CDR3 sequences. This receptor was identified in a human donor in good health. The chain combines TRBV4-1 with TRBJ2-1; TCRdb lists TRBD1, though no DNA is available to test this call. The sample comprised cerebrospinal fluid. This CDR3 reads CASSQAGQGVHEQFF.